This entry lists 24 T cell receptor beta chains sequenced from one sample in a study of blood T cell repertoires in COVID-19. Some clones are missing from TCRdb's copy, which holds only in-frame ones; the method was immunoSEQ multiplex PCR. The top ten clones hold 3% to 4% of a sample with some 360,000 clones, about 92% of them seen once. Sequenced sample: peripheral blood. Receptor source: a woman in her sixties or seventies with COVID-19, enrolled during active disease.

This chain connects TRBV5-4 to TRBJ2-4, with D perhaps TRBD2 (5 bases). The CDR3 loop spans 17 amino acids. The germline V gene encodes CDR1 SGHNT and CDR2 YYREEE (reference sequence). V was trimmed by 4 bases and J by 6 bases, leaving 23 bases between them. The CDR3 nucleotides read TGTGCCAGCAGCACGGCCCTGACCGGGAATATCCGAAACATTCAGTACTTC. It encodes CASSTALTGNIRNIQYF.

V and J are TRBV2 and TRBJ2-3, with 7 nucleotides matching TRBD2. Germline lookup yields CDR1 SNHLY and CDR2 FYNNEI. The CDR3 runs 17 residues. The V gene end was trimmed by 7 bases and the J gene end by 1 base; junction bases not matched to a gene: 14. DNA of the CDR3: TGTGCCAGCATGGGGGAAGAAGCGGGGCCTCGCACAGATACGCAGTATTTT. Translating it yields CASMGEEAGPRTDTQYF.

As for this clone: The same CDR3 arises from other DNA sequences in this sample as well. This chain joins TRBV5-4 and TRBJ2-7; D is unresolved. Per the germline V gene, CDR1 is SGHNT and CDR2 is YYREEE (reference sequence). Trimming cost V 0 bases and J 4 bases, with 8 bases left between them. The CDR3 covers 13 residues. CDR3 sequence (DNA): TGTGCCAGCAGCTTGGTATCCGGGTACGAGCAGTACTTC. Translating it yields CASSLVSGYEQYF.

This clone was observed once. The chain combines TRBV15 with TRBJ1-4; tentatively, D is TRBD1 (5 bases). The CDR3 loop spans 17 amino acids. With 0 bases removed from V and 8 bases from J, the gap between germline ends came to 19 bases. From germline, CDR1 is LNHNV and CDR2 YYDKDF (reference sequence). CDR3 DNA sequence: TGTGCCACCAGCAGAGATCCCGCCGTTTGGGGGGGAGAAAAACTGTTTTTT. This encodes CATSRDPAVWGGEKLFF.

This chain links TRBV19 with TRBJ1-1; 9 bases map to TRBD1. Unmatched junction bases numbered 9, after V lost 8 bases and J lost 5 bases. CDR1 and CDR2 from the germline V gene are LNHDA and SQIVND (reference sequence). CDR3 size: 14 residues. The CDR3 here is CASGAGDRATEAFF. The CDR3 bases are TGTGCCAGTGGGGCTGGGGACAGGGCAACTGAAGCTTTCTTT.

The chain joins TRBV6-5 to TRBJ2-5; tentative D call: TRBD2 (5 bases). CDR1 and CDR2 (germline): MNHEY, SVGAGI. The CDR3 runs to 15 residues. Trimming pared 2 bases from V and 2 bases from J, leaving 12 bases between. CDR3 nucleotides: TGTGCCAGCAGTTACACATCCCGGGGACAAGAGACCCAGTACTTC. It translates to CASSYTSRGQETQYF.

V and J are TRBV6-5 and TRBJ1-2; 8 bases are a match to TRBD1. CDR1 and CDR2 (germline): MNHEY, SVGAGI. The length of the CDR3 is 15 residues. The ends lost 2 bases at V and 3 bases at J; junction bases unmatched: 5. CDR3 in DNA: TGTGCCAGCAGTTACGAGGCAGGGGGCGACTATGGCTACACCTTC. Protein: CASSYEAGGDYGYTF.

This clone has a single count. The chain employs TRBV6-5 and TRBJ1-3, with 10 bases fitting TRBD1. Losses at the gene ends were 4 bases for V and 3 bases for J; bases not matched to a gene: 6. CDR1 and CDR2 (germline): MNHEY, SVGAGI. The length of the CDR3 is 16 residues. DNA of the CDR3: TGTGCCAGCAGTTTCGCCGGGACAGGGGTTGGAAACACCATATATTTT. Residues: CASSFAGTGVGNTIYF.

The genes are TRBV3-1 (or the pseudogene TRBV3-2) and TRBJ2-7; TRBD2 aligns across 8 bases. The CDR3 extends over 14 amino acids. Germline V gives CDR1 LGHDT, CDR2 YNNKEL (reference sequence). V gave up 3 bases and J gave up 6 bases; unmatched junction bases: 7. The CDR3 DNA is TGTGCCAGCAGCCACCACGCTGCGGGGGGCGAGCAGTACTTC. Amino acid sequence: CASSHHAAGGEQYF.

The V call is TRBV28, the J call TRBJ2-5; TRBD2 is a possible D gene (5 bases). Trimming removed 5 bases from V and 2 bases from J, with 12 bases in between. CDR3 size: 14 residues. Germline CDR1 is MDHEN and CDR2 is SYDVKM. CDR3 sequence: CASSPRSGQETQYF. The DNA of the CDR3 is TGTGCCAGCAGTCCGAGGAGCGGACAAGAGACCCAGTACTTC.

V and J are TRBV5-4 and TRBJ2-3, with 8 positions matching TRBD1. Looked up from germline, CDR1 is SGHNT and CDR2 is YYREEE (reference sequence). The CDR3 loop spans 16 amino acids. The ends lost 0 bases at V and 4 bases at J; junction bases unmatched: 7. The CDR3 protein is CASSLVGQGKADTQYF. For the CDR3, the DNA is TGTGCCAGCAGCTTGGTCGGACAGGGTAAAGCAGATACGCAGTATTTT.

This clone was seen only once. The chain links TRBV9 to TRBJ2-1; a weak D match, TRBD1 (5 bases). CDR1 and CDR2 from the germline V gene are SGDLS and YYNGEE. This CDR3 has 15 residues. V was clipped by 0 bases and J by 4 bases, with 11 bases between them. CDR3 in amino acids: CASSVEAGLYNEQFF. The CDR3 nucleotides read TGTGCCAGCAGCGTAGAGGCAGGGCTGTACAATGAGCAGTTCTTC.

In DNA form, the CDR3 reads TGCGCCAGCAGCTCATACCGCGGAGTAGACACTGAAGCTTTCTTT. It translates to CASSSYRGVDTEAFF. V is TRBV5-1 and J is TRBJ1-1; D remains unclear. The CDR3 has 15 residues. Germline V lookup: CDR1 SGHRS, CDR2 YFSETQ. Trimming removed 3 bases at V and 3 bases at J, with 15 bases between. The full variable domain, completed using reference TRBV5-1 and TRBJ1-1, is KAGVTQTPRYLIKTRGQQVTLSCSPISGHRSVSWYQQTPGQGLQFLFEYFSETQRNKGNFPGRFSGRQFSNSRSEMNVSTLELGDSALYLCASSSYRGVDTEAFFGQGTRLTVV.

This sequence joins TRBV11-1 and TRBJ1-1, with D unclear. Trimming removed 5 bases from V and 6 bases from J, with 10 bases in between. The CDR3 consists of 12 residues. CDR1 is SGHAT and CDR2 is FQDESV in the germline V gene (reference sequence). CDR3 sequence (DNA): TGTGCCAGCAGCCCTTCCGAGGCTGAAGCTTTCTTT. This translates into CASSPSEAEAFF.

The CDR3 DNA reads as TGTGCCAGCAGTGGCTCAGGGTATAGCACAGATACGCAGTATTTT. Protein sequence: CASSGSGYSTDTQYF. V gene TRBV2 combines with J gene TRBJ2-3, with D perhaps matching TRBD1 (5 bases). This CDR3 comprises 15 residues. CDR1 is SNHLY and CDR2 is FYNNEI in the germline V gene. Trimming took off 4 bases at V and 0 bases at J, with 11 bases between the two ends.

This chain joins TRBV7-9 and TRBJ2-7, with 10 bases that match TRBD1. This CDR3 contains 14 residues. J lost 3 bases, V lost 3 bases, and 2 bases had no gene match. Germline V lookup: CDR1 SEHNR, CDR2 FQNEAQ (reference sequence). In nucleotides, the CDR3 is TGTGCCAGCAGCTTCGGACAGGGGGGCTACGAGCAGTACTTC. Protein sequence: CASSFGQGGYEQYF.

The rearrangement uses TRBV28 and TRBJ2-5, with 7 positions matching TRBD2. The CDR3 is 14 residues long. J gave up 6 bases and V 3 bases, and 7 bases lay outside the gene matches. Germline V gene data show CDR1 as MDHEN and CDR2 as SYDVKM. The CDR3 reads CASSFPSGGQTQYF. In DNA, the CDR3 is TGTGCCAGCAGTTTTCCTTCGGGGGGACAGACCCAGTACTTC.

The chain couples TRBV6-6 to TRBJ1-2; possible D gene TRBD1, 5 bases. CDR1 is MNHNY and CDR2 is SVGAGI in the germline V gene (reference sequence). Between the trimmed V and J ends, which lost 9 bases and 4 bases, there was a span of 15 bases. The CDR3 spans 13 residues. CDR3 nucleotides: TGTGCCAGTTCTAGGGGAGGATTCTATGGCTACACCTTC. Translated, it gives CASSRGGFYGYTF.

The rearrangement joins TRBV7-9 to TRBJ1-2, with D maybe TRBD1 (5 bases). The CDR3 is 13 residues long. CDR1 is SEHNR and CDR2 is FQNEAQ in the germline V gene (reference sequence). Trimming took 1 base from V and 8 from J, leaving 11 bases between them. CDR3 in DNA: TGTGCCAGCAGCTTAGAGGCAGGGAGGGGCTACACCTTC. This sequence encodes CASSLEAGRGYTF.

The gene calls are TRBV7-3 and TRBJ2-1; 11 bases are shared with TRBD2. Germline V lookup: CDR1 SGHTA, CDR2 FQGTGA. The CDR3 length is 15 residues. V shed 4 bases, J shed 5 bases, and the junction held 4 bases outside the gene matches. CDR3 in DNA: TGTGCCAGCAGCTCGGGGACTAGCGGAGACAATGAGCAGTTCTTC. Protein product: CASSSGTSGDNEQFF.

This sequence joins TRBV18 and TRBJ2-2, with a possible D match to TRBD1 (6 bases). Germline loops: CDR1 KGHSH, CDR2 LQKENI. This CDR3 spans 15 amino acids. Deletions cut 1 base from V and 3 bases from J, with 9 bases between. The CDR3 sequence is CASSPLAGDTGELFF. The CDR3 nucleotides read TGTGCCAGCTCACCACTGGCAGGGGACACCGGGGAGCTGTTTTTT.

For this clone: At one end, the junction sequence differs from germline, possibly due to a read error. The rearrangement joins TRBV7-2 to TRBJ1-4, with D unclear. From germline, CDR1 is SGHTA and CDR2 FQGNSA. CDR3 length: 12 residues. The CDR3 region has the DNA TGTGCCAGCAGCTCCCGTGGTGGCCTCCAGAGGTTT. It yields the protein CASSSRGGLQRF.

Remarks on this clone: Other DNA sequences in the same sample also yield this CDR3. The chain links TRBV6-5 to TRBJ2-2; D remains unclear. The germline CDR1 and CDR2 sequences are MNHEY and SVGAGI. The CDR3 length is 13 residues. Trimming left V 4 bases short and J 5 bases short, with 8 bases between. The DNA for the CDR3 is TGTGCCAGCAGTTCGTCCGGGACCGGGGAGCTGTTTTTT. Translating gives CASSSSGTGELFF.

The chain uses TRBV5-1 and TRBJ1-2; TRBD1 is a possible D gene (5 bases). The CDR3 covers 14 residues. Germline loops: CDR1 SGHRS, CDR2 YFSETQ. V was pared by 0 bases and J by 4 bases, with 10 bases between. This CDR3 reads CASSLDRRGYGYTF. As DNA, the CDR3 is TGCGCCAGCAGCTTGGACAGGCGGGGCTATGGCTACACCTTC. The full variable domain, its missing parts supplied by reference TRBV5-1 and TRBJ1-2, is KAGVTQTPRYLIKTRGQQVTLSCSPISGHRSVSWYQQTPGQGLQFLFEYFSETQRNKGNFPGRFSGRQFSNSRSEMNVSTLELGDSALYLCASSLDRRGYGYTFGSGTRLTVV.